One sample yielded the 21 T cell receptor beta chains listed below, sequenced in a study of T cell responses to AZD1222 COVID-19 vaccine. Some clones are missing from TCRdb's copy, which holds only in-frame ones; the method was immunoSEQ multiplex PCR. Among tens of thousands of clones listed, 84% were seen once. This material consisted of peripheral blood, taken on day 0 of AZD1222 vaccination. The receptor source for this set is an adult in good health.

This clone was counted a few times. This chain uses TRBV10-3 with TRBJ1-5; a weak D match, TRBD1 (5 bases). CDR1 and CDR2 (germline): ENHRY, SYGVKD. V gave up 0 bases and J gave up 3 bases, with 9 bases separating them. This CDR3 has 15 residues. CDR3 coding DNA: TGTGCCATCAGTGAGTCGGGAGGGGCCAATCAGCCCCAGCATTTT. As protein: CAISESGGANQPQHF.

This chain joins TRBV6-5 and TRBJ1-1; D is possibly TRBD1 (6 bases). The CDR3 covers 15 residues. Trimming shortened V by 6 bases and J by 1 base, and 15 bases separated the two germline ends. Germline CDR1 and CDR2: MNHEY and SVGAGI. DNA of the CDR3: TGTGCCAGCAGATTACAAAGGGGGGGGAACACTGAAGCTTTCTTT. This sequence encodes CASRLQRGGNTEAFF.

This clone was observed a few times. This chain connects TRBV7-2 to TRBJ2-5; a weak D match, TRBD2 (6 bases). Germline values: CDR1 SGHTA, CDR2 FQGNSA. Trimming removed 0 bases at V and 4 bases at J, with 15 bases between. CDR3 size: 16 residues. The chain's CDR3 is CASSLAQSRGGETQYF. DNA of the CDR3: TGTGCCAGCAGCTTAGCTCAATCGCGGGGTGGAGAGACCCAGTACTTC. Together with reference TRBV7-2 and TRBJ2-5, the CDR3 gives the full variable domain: GAGVSQSPSNKVTEKGKDVELRCDPISGHTALYWYRQSLGQGLEFLIYFQGNSAPDKSGLPSDRFSAERTGGSVSTLTIQRTQQEDSAVYLCASSLAQSRGGETQYFGPGTRLLVL.

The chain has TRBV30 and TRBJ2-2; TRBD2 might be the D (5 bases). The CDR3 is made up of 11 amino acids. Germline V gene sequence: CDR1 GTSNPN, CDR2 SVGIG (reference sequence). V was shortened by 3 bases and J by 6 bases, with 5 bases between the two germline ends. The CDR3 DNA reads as TGTGCCTGGAGGAGGGCCGGGGAGCTGTTTTTT. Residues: CAWRRAGELFF.

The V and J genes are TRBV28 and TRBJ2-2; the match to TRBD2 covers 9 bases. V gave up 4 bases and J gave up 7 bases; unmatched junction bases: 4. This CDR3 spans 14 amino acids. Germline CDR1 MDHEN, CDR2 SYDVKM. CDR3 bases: TGTGCCAGCAGTTCTGAGCGGGGGGACGGGGAGCTGTTTTTT. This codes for CASSSERGDGELFF.

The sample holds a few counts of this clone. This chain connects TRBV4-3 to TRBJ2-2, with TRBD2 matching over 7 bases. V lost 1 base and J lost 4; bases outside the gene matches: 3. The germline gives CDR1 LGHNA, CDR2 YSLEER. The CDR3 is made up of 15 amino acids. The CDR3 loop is CASSQGLAPTGELFF. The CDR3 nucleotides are TGCGCCAGCAGCCAAGGACTAGCTCCCACCGGGGAGCTGTTTTTT.

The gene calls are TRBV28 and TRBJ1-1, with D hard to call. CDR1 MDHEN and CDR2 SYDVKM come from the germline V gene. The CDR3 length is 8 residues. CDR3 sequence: CGGPEAFF. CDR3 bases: TGTGGCGGCCCTGAAGCTTTCTTT.

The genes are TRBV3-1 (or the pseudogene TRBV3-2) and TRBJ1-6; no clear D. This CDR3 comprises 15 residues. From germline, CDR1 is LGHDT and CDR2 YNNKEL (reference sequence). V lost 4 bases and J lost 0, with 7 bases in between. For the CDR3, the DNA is TGTGCCAGCAGCCGGCTAGTCTCCTATAATTCACCCCTCCACTTT. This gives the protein CASSRLVSYNSPLHF.

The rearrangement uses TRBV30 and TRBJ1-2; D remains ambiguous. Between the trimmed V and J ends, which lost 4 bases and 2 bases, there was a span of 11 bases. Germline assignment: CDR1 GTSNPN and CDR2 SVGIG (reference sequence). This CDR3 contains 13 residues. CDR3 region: CAWIREGNYGYTF. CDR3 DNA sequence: TGTGCCTGGATCCGCGAGGGAAACTATGGCTACACCTTC.

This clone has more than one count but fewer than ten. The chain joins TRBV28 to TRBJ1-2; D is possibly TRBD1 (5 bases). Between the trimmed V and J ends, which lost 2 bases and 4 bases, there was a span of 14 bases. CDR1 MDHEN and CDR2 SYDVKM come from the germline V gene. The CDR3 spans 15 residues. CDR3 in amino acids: CASSLGAGLSYGYTF. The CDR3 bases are TGTGCCAGCAGTTTAGGGGCAGGGCTCAGCTATGGCTACACCTTC.

CDR3 protein: CASSQVYLAGANVLTF. CDR3 sequence (DNA): TGTGCCAGCAGCCAAGTTTACCTAGCGGGGGCCAACGTCCTGACTTTC. The chain employs TRBV3-1 (or the pseudogene TRBV3-2) and TRBJ2-6, with D maybe TRBD2 (6 bases). Germline V gene sequence: CDR1 LGHDT, CDR2 YNNKEL (reference sequence). V was trimmed by 1 base and J by 4 bases, leaving 11 bases between them. The CDR3 covers 16 residues.

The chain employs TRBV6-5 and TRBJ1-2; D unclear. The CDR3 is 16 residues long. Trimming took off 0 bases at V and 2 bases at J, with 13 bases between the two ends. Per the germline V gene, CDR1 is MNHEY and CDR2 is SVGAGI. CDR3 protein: CASSYSSAGINYGYTF. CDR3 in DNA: TGTGCCAGCAGTTACTCCTCTGCAGGAATAAACTATGGCTACACCTTC.

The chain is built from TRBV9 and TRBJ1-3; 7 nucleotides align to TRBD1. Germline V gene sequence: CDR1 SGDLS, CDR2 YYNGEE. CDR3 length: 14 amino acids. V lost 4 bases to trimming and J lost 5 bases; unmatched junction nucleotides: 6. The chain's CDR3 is CASSTTGERNTIYF. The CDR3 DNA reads TGTGCCAGCAGCACTACAGGGGAGAGAAACACCATATATTTT.

CDR3 protein: CSASLGTDFNQPQHF. CDR3 nucleotide sequence: TGCAGTGCTAGTCTAGGGACCGACTTTAACCAGCCCCAGCATTTT. V gene TRBV20-1 combines with J gene TRBJ1-5; possible D gene TRBD1, 5 bases. The V end lost 3 bases, the J end lost 7 bases, and 19 bases lay between the germline ends. Germline V lookup: CDR1 DFQATT, CDR2 SNEGSKA (reference sequence). The CDR3 is made up of 15 amino acids.

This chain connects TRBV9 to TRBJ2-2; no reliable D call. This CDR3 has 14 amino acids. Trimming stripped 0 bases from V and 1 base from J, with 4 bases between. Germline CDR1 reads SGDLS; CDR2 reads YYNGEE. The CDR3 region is CASSVVGNTGELFF. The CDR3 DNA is TGTGCCAGCAGCGTAGTGGGGAACACCGGGGAGCTGTTTTTT. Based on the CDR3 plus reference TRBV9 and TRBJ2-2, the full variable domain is DSGVTQTPKHLITATGQRVTLRCSPRSGDLSVYWYQQSLDQGLQFLIQYYNGEERAKGNILERFSAQQFPDLHSELNLSSLELGDSALYFCASSVVGNTGELFFGEGSRLTVL.

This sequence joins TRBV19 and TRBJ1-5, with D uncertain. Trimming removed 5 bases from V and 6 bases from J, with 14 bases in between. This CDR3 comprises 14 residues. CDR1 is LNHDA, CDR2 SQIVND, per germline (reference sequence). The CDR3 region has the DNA TGTGCCAGTAGTTCCAATTGGGAGGGTCAGCCCCAGCATTTT. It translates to CASSSNWEGQPQHF.

CDR3 DNA sequence: TGTGCCAGCAGCCCTTCAGCCCCCCACGGGGAGCTGTTTTTT. Amino acid sequence: CASSPSAPHGELFF. This sequence joins TRBV7-3 and TRBJ2-2; D call uncertain. Trimming took 5 bases from V and 7 from J, leaving 14 bases between them. This CDR3 has 14 amino acids. Per germline, CDR1 SGHTA and CDR2 FQGTGA.

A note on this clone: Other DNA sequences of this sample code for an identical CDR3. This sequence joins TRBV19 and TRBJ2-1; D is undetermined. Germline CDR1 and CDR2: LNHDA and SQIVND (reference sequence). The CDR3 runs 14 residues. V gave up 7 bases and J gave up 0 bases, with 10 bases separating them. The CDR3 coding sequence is TGTGCCAGTACTCGAGACTCCTCCTACAATGAGCAGTTCTTC. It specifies CASTRDSSYNEQFF. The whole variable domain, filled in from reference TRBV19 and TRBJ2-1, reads DGGITQSPKYLFRKEGQNVTLSCEQNLNHDAMYWYRQDPGQGLRLIYYSQIVNDFQKGDIAEGYSVSREKKESFPLTVTSAQKNPTAFYLCASTRDSSYNEQFFGPGTRLTVL.

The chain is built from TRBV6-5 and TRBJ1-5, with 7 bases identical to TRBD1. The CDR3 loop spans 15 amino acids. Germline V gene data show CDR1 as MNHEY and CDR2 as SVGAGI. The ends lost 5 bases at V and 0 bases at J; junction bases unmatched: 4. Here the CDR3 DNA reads TGTGCCAGCAGTCGGGACAGAAGTAGCAATCAGCCCCAGCATTTT. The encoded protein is CASSRDRSSNQPQHF.

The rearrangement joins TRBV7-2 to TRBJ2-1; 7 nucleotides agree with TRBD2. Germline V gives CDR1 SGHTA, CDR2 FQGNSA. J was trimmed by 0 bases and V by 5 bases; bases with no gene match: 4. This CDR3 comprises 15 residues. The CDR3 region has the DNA TGTGCCAGCAGCCCTAGCGGCTACTCCTACAATGAGCAGTTCTTC. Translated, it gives CASSPSGYSYNEQFF.

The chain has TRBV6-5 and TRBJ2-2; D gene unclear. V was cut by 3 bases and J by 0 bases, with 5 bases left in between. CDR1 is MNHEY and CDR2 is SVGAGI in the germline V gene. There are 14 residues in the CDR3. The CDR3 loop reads CASSYMTNTGELFF. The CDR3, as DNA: TGTGCCAGCAGTTATATGACGAACACCGGGGAGCTGTTTTTT.